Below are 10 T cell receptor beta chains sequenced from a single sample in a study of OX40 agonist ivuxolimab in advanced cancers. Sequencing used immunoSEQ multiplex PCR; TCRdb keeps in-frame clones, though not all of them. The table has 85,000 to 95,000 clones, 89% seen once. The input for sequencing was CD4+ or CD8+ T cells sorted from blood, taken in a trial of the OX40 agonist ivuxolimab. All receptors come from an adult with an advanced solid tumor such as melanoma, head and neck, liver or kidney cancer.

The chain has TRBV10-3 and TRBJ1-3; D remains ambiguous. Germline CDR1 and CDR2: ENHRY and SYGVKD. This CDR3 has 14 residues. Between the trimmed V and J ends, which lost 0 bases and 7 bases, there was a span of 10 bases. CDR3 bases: TGTGCCATCAGTGAGTCGGCGTCCGGGAACACCATATATTTT. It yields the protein CAISESASGNTIYF.

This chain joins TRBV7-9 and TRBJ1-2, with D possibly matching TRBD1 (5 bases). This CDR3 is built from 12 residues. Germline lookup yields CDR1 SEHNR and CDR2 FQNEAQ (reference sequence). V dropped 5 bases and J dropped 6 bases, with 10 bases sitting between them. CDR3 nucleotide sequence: TGTGCCAGCAGCCGGGACTCAAATGGCTACACCTTC. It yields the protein CASSRDSNGYTF.

CDR3 DNA sequence: TGCGCCAGCAGCCCGACTAGCGGGAGAGAGACCCAGTACTTC. Its protein product is CASSPTSGRETQYF. The chain uses TRBV4-1 and TRBJ2-5, with TRBD2 identical over 12 bases. Germline CDR1 is MGHRA and CDR2 is YSYEKL. With 4 bases clipped from V and 4 bases from J, the junction kept 1 base outside the gene matches. There are 14 residues in the CDR3.

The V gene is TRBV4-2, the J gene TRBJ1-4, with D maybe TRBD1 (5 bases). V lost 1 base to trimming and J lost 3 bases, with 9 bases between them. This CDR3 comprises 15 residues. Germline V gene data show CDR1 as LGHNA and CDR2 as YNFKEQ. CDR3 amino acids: CASSQGGRANEKLFF. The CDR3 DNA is TGTGCCAGCAGCCAAGGGGGGAGAGCTAATGAAAAACTGTTTTTT.

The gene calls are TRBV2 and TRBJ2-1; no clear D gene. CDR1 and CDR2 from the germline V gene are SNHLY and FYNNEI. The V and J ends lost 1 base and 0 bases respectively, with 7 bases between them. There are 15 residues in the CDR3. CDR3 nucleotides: TGTGCCAGCAGTGAAGTGTCGAGCTCCTACAATGAGCAGTTCTTC. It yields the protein CASSEVSSSYNEQFF.

CDR3 coding DNA: TGCGCCAGCAGTGATATTTGGGCATTCAGATGGAACACTGAAGCTTTCTTT. Its protein product is CASSDIWAFRWNTEAFF. This chain connects TRBV10-1 to TRBJ1-1, with unresolved D. Germline V gene sequence: CDR1 WNHNN, CDR2 SYGVQD (reference sequence). The CDR3 is 17 amino acids. V lost 3 bases and J lost 1, with 18 bases in between.

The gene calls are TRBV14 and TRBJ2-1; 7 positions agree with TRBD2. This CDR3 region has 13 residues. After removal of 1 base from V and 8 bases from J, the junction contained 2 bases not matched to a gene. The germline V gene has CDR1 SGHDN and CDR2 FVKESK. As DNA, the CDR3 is TGTGCCAGCAGCCAAGGACTAGCAGATGAGCAGTTCTTC. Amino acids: CASSQGLADEQFF. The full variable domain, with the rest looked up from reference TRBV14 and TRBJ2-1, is EAGVTQFPSHSVIEKGQTVTLRCDPISGHDNLYWYRRVMGKEIKFLLHFVKESKQDESGMPNNRFLAERTGGTYSTLKVQPAELEDSGVYFCASSQGLADEQFFGPGTRLTVL.

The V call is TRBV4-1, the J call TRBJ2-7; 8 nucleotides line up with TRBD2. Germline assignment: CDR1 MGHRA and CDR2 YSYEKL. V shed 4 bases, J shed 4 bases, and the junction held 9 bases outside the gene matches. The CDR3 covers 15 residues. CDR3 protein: CASSLGAGGRYEQYF. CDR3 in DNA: TGCGCCAGCAGCCTCGGGGCGGGAGGCAGGTACGAGCAGTACTTC.

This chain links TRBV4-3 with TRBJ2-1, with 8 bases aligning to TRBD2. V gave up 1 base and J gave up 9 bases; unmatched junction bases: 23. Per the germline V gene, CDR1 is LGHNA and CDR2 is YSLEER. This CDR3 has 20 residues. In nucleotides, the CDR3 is TGCGCCAGCAGCCAAGCCCGGAGCGGGAGCAGCGTTTCTAGAGGGAGTGAGCAGTTCTTC. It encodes CASSQARSGSSVSRGSEQFF.

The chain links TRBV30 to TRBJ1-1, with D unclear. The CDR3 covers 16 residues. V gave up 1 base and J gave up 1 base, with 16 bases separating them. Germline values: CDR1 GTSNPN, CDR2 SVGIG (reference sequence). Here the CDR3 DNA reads TGTGCCTGGAGTGGAAGCCAGTGGGCAGCGAACACTGAAGCTTTCTTT. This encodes CAWSGSQWAANTEAFF. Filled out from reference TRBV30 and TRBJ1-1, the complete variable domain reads SQTIHQWPATLVQPVGSPLSLECTVEGTSNPNLYWYRQAAGRGLQLLFYSVGIGQISSEVPQNLSASRPQDRQFILSSKKLLLSDSGFYLCAWSGSQWAANTEAFFGQGTRLTVV.